Following are 20 T cell receptor beta chains from one sample sequenced in a study of cytotoxic CD8 clonotypes in ibrutinib-treated CLL. This table comes from immunoSEQ multiplex PCR, and its TCRdb copy is limited to in-frame clones, with some not included. This sample has just over 200,000 clones; approximately 70% occur once, and the top ten carry 5.9%. Source: PBMCs, taken after 12 months of ibrutinib treatment. The receptors were gathered from a human donor with chronic lymphocytic leukemia.

The V and J genes are TRBV18 and TRBJ1-4; D is possibly TRBD1 (6 bases). Germline CDR1 is KGHSH and CDR2 is LQKENI. V was trimmed by 6 bases and J by 7 bases, leaving 18 bases between them. The CDR3 sequence is 15 residues long. The CDR3 loop is CASSTSGGNSEKLFF. Here the CDR3 DNA reads TGTGCCAGCTCCACTTCCGGGGGCAATAGTGAAAAACTGTTTTTT.

The rearrangement uses TRBV7-2 and TRBJ2-4; D could derive from TRBD1 or TRBD2 (5 bases each). The germline V and J ends were trimmed by 3 bases and 6 bases, with 15 bases remaining between them. The germline gives CDR1 SGHTA, CDR2 FQGNSA. There are 15 residues in the CDR3. The DNA of the CDR3 is TGTGCCAGCAGCTTGCCGGGAAAGGGGCGAAACATTCAGTACTTC. Its protein product is CASSLPGKGRNIQYF.

This clone was counted a few times. Here the CDR3 DNA reads TGTGCCAGCAGTTTAGGAGTCACTGAAGCTTTCTTT. Its translation is CASSLGVTEAFF. The chain uses TRBV28 and TRBJ1-1; D remains ambiguous. The length of the CDR3 is 12 residues. Trimming removed 2 bases from V and 4 bases from J, with 5 bases in between. Germline assignment: CDR1 MDHEN and CDR2 SYDVKM.

This chain links TRBV18 with TRBJ1-1; TRBD1 is a possible D gene (5 bases). Germline loops: CDR1 KGHSH, CDR2 LQKENI. This CDR3 has 16 residues. Trimming took off 1 base at V and 4 bases at J, with 16 bases between the two ends. The CDR3 DNA reads as TGTGCCAGCTCACCACAGAAGATTAGGGGCCTCACTGAAGCTTTCTTT. Its translation: CASSPQKIRGLTEAFF.

This clone was recorded once. V and J are TRBV11-2 and TRBJ2-5, with 10 bases matching TRBD2. Trimming cost V 4 bases and J 5 bases; bases outside gene matches: 7. Per the germline V gene, CDR1 is SGHAT and CDR2 is FQNNGV. The CDR3 is 15 residues long. The DNA of the CDR3 is TGTGCCAGCAGCTCTAGCGGGGGTTTTAGGGAGACCCAGTACTTC. Its protein product is CASSSSGGFRETQYF.

The J gene is TRBJ2-1, the V gene TRBV11-2; 16 bases fit TRBD2. This CDR3 has 16 residues. V dropped 1 base and J dropped 12; count of bases not matched to a gene: 6. Germline CDR1 SGHAT, CDR2 FQNNGV. The CDR3 nucleotides are TGTGCCAGCAGCTTAGGGCCGGGACTAGCGGGGGGGCGGCAGTTCTTC. This gives the protein CASSLGPGLAGGRQFF.

The genes are TRBV10-1 and TRBJ1-1; no definite D call. The CDR3 contains 13 residues. CDR1 and CDR2 (germline): WNHNN, SYGVQD (reference sequence). Trimming shortened V by 2 bases and J by 1 base, and 5 bases separated the two germline ends. The CDR3 coding sequence is TGCGCCAGCAGTGAGAGTGGGAACACTGAAGCTTTCTTT. It translates to CASSESGNTEAFF.

The CDR3 DNA reads as TGTGCCAGCAGTACTAACAGGGCCGCCACCGGGGAGCTGTTTTTT. This translates into CASSTNRAATGELFF. The genes are TRBV2 and TRBJ2-2, with D perhaps matching TRBD1 (6 bases). The germline V gene encodes CDR1 SNHLY and CDR2 FYNNEI. V was trimmed by 5 bases and J by 4 bases, leaving 14 bases between them. This CDR3 has 15 amino acids.

This clone has just one count. The chain joins TRBV5-1 to TRBJ1-1, with D possibly TRBD1 on 5 matching bases. The CDR3 extends over 15 amino acids. Germline V lookup: CDR1 SGHRS, CDR2 YFSETQ. The ends were cut back, 4 bases at V and 4 bases at J, with 17 bases in the middle. The CDR3 DNA follows: TGCGCCAGCAGCCCCAGGGAGGGAATTGGCACTGAAGCTTTCTTT. Translating it yields CASSPREGIGTEAFF.

This chain connects TRBV5-1 to TRBJ1-5; 8 bases are a match to TRBD1. The V and J ends lost 0 bases and 0 bases, in that order; junction bases with no gene match: 5. There are 17 residues in the CDR3. Germline CDR1 SGHRS, CDR2 YFSETQ. CDR3 loop: CASSLGTGPYSNQPQHF. CDR3 sequence (DNA): TGCGCCAGCAGCTTGGGGACAGGGCCTTATAGCAATCAGCCCCAGCATTTT.

This clone was seen a single time. This sample also contains other DNA sequences that code for the same CDR3. The chain joins TRBV6-5 to TRBJ1-2; no firm D call. V was trimmed by 6 bases and J by 2 bases, leaving 13 bases between them. The CDR3 totals 14 residues. CDR1 and CDR2 from the germline V gene are MNHEY and SVGAGI. The chain's CDR3 is CASSWARPNYGYTF. In DNA form, the CDR3 reads TGTGCCAGCAGCTGGGCCCGGCCCAACTATGGCTACACCTTC.

The chain combines TRBV9 with TRBJ2-3; 13 nucleotides align to TRBD2. The CDR3 spans 19 residues. V lost 0 bases, J lost 8 bases, and 15 bases stayed unmatched. Germline-derived CDR1 and CDR2 are SGDLS and YYNGEE. The CDR3 bases are TGTGCCAGCAGCGTAGGCCTATCGACTAGCGGGGGGATGGAAGGTACGCAGTATTTT. Translated, it gives CASSVGLSTSGGMEGTQYF.

The chain carries TRBV18 and TRBJ2-3; weak D call: TRBD2 (5 bases). The ends were cut back, 1 base at V and 3 bases at J, with 17 bases in the middle. Per the germline V gene, CDR1 is KGHSH and CDR2 is LQKENI. This CDR3 is 17 amino acids long. In DNA form, the CDR3 reads TGTGCCAGCTCACCACTTGTCCAGCGGAGACCTACAGATACGCAGTATTTT. Amino acid sequence: CASSPLVQRRPTDTQYF.

V is TRBV9 and J is TRBJ2-1; D ambiguous. Germline lookup yields CDR1 SGDLS and CDR2 YYNGEE. V dropped 4 bases and J dropped 1 base, with 18 bases sitting between them. CDR3 size: 17 residues. This CDR3 reads CASSPESGVVSYNEQFF. The DNA for the CDR3 is TGTGCCAGCAGCCCAGAAAGTGGAGTGGTATCCTACAATGAGCAGTTCTTC.

The chain combines TRBV28 with TRBJ1-1, with D unresolved. Germline V lookup: CDR1 MDHEN, CDR2 SYDVKM. Trimming cost V 5 bases and J 5 bases, with 9 bases left between them. This CDR3 spans 12 amino acids. This CDR3 is CASSQVRTEAFF. The CDR3 DNA sequence: TGTGCCAGCAGTCAGGTTCGGACTGAAGCTTTCTTT.

The V call is TRBV6-5, the J call TRBJ1-2; unclear D gene. V lost 7 bases, J lost 4 bases, and 13 bases lay in between. The germline gives CDR1 MNHEY, CDR2 SVGAGI. CDR3 length: 13 residues. The CDR3 bases are TGTGCCAGCAATGATGGGTCGGTCTATGGCTACACCTTC. Amino acids: CASNDGSVYGYTF.

This clone was seen more than once but under ten times. CDR3 protein: CTSSHERNTQYF. In nucleotides, the CDR3 is TGCACCAGCAGCCATGAACGGAATACGCAGTATTTT. The genes are TRBV1 and TRBJ2-3. TRBV1 is classified as a pseudogene. CDR3 length equals 12 residues.

The chain uses TRBV6-1 and TRBJ1-1, with D possibly TRBD1 on 6 matching bases. The CDR3 is made up of 15 amino acids. Germline CDR1 reads MNHNS; CDR2 reads SASEGT. Trimming shortened V by 1 base and J by 2 bases, and 11 bases separated the two germline ends. In DNA, the CDR3 is TGTGCCAGCAGTGAAGACGGGACACTAAACACTGAAGCTTTCTTT. Protein: CASSEDGTLNTEAFF.

The V and J genes are TRBV7-2 and TRBJ1-4; TRBD1 agrees at 9 bases. The ends lost 4 bases at V and 2 bases at J; junction bases unmatched: 5. Germline loops: CDR1 SGHTA, CDR2 FQGNSA. This CDR3 has 16 amino acids. The CDR3 sequence is CASSSGTGWTNEKLFF. Here the CDR3 DNA reads TGTGCCAGCAGCTCAGGGACAGGGTGGACTAATGAAAAACTGTTTTTT.

The chain joins TRBV19 to TRBJ2-1, with 8 bases fitting TRBD1. The CDR3 length is 14 residues. The trim removed 7 bases at V and 8 bases at J, leaving 10 bases unmatched. In germline, CDR1 is LNHDA, CDR2 SQIVND (reference sequence). CDR3 region: CASKGGQGSDEQFF. DNA of the CDR3: TGTGCCAGTAAAGGTGGACAGGGTAGCGATGAGCAGTTCTTC.